This T cell receptor beta chain derives from a study of identical twins. General study findings and limits: It was out-of-frame TCR alpha sharing in monozygotic twins that models underestimated. Cord blood's abundant beta clonotypes had fewer insertions, unlike memory repertoires.

Germline assignment: CDR1 KGHDR and CDR2 SFDVKD. CDR3 length equals 13 residues. cDNA carried unique molecular identifiers, and a universal primer site was added by template switching. TCRdb re-derived calls from the 5' RACE reads in MiXCR, one entry per CDR3 protein. Of 400,000 to 550,000 distinct CDR3 sequences in the sample, roughly an eighth are singletons; the top ten hold more than 0.8%. In regard to this clonotype: No antigen is known for it.

All donors were healthy Caucasians. The same specimen was also included in a second study, on yellow fever vaccine responses in identical twins.

V usage is TRBV24-1 and J usage is TRBJ2-1; 9 bases map to TRBD2. Sequenced input: CD4+ T cells sorted from blood. This clonotype was obtained from a woman aged 18-35 years in good health. In DNA, the CDR3 is TGTGCGACGAGCGCGGGGGGGCAGGATGAGCAGTTCTTC. It is translated as CATSAGGQDEQFF.